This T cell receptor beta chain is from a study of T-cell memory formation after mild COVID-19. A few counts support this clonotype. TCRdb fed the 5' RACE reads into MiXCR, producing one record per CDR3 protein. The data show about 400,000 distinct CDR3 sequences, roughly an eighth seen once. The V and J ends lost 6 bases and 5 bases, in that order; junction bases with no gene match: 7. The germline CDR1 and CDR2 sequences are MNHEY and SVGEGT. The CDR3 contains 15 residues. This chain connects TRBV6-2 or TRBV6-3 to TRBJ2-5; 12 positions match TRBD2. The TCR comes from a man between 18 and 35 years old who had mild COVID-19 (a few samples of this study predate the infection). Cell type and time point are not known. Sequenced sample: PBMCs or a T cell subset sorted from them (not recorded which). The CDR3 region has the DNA TGTGCCAGCAGACCTAGCGGGGGGGCCGTGGAGACCCAGTACTTC. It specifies CASRPSGGAVETQYF.